This T cell receptor beta chain was found in a study of blood T cell repertoires in COVID-19 (dated by TCRdb to about 2020). As for the study more broadly: Collaborator samples came from the United States, Italy and Spain and covered acute and convalescent phases of COVID-19. The samples were drawn from two sources: the first 160 participants of the ongoing ImmuneRACE study, and over 950 subjects contributed by 6 global collaborators. HLA class I and class II types, where available, came from metadata supplied by the sample provider rather than from assay-based typing. The repertoires were released in a freely available public database meant as a resource for research on the immune response to SARS-CoV-2. Deeply sampled blood TCRbeta repertoires from subjects exposed to, actively infected with, or recovered from COVID-19 were included in the dataset. The prospective study material was composed of cDNA or gDNA derived from T cells, B-cell-depleted T cells, or PBMCs. Nearly every sample came with metadata listing a de-identified subject ID, COVID-19 status, age in years and sex. The research as a whole found: Clinical and demographic metadata were provided uncurated, with the amount varying by source and participant.

Comments on this clone: The antigen it binds to is not known. No base quality information exists; no much larger clone differs at one position.

TCRbeta CDR3 regions were amplified from genomic DNA by means of the immunoSEQ Assay, a bias-controlled multiplex PCR. On the study's bioinformatics: The number of nucleated cells in each sample was estimated by amplification of reference gene primers within the assay. Sequence reads were collapsed and filtered to measure the absolute abundance of every unique TCRbeta CDR3 rearrangement. For each sample, productive Simpson clonality was calculated as the square root of Simpson's diversity index across productive rearrangements. TCRdb's version of the immuneACCESS table is confined to in-frame rearrangements and falls short of the full clone set. An unresolved V gene accounts for under half of the shortfall where checked; the remainder is of unknown origin. That table gives V, J and clone size, and the DNA gave D and trimming. The sample data list approximately 32,000 clones, and approximately 90% of these were observed just once. More than 3% of the sample is taken by the ten largest.

The collaborating institutions used their own protocols to collect whole blood in K2EDTA tubes. For TCRbeta analysis, collaborators shipped samples as frozen whole blood, isolated PBMCs, or DNA extracted from either of those sample types. The CDR3 contains 13 residues, cysteine and valine counted. Only the CDR3 DNA is retained, 39 bases long and in frame from the first base. As encoded in the germline V gene, CDR1 is MNHEY while CDR2 is SVGAGI. Trimming removed 0 bases from V and 6 bases from J; the gene matches leave 1 base unexplained. The chain uses TRBV6-5 and TRBJ2-7, and 8 bases in between align with TRBD2. Sequencing was done on a sample of peripheral blood. This sequence originates from a man aged 55 to 69 with acute or convalescent COVID-19. Here is the DNA: TGTGCCAGCAGTTACTCGGCGGGGGGCGAGCAGTACGTC. Translated, it gives CASSYSAGGEQYV.